The 28 T cell receptor beta chains listed next were all sequenced from one sample in a study of T cells in Graves' hyperthyroidism and ophthalmopathy. The investigators amplified TCR beta CDR3 regions from RNA transcripts. The HTBI primer set drove a first-round RT-PCR of the TCR CDR3. TCRdb processed the multiplex PCR reads anew with MiXCR; each CDR3 protein has one entry. Found here are fewer than 850,000 distinct CDR3 sequences, 15% to 20% of them singletons; the top ten hold roughly 16%. Sequenced: blood. These receptors came from a middle-aged man with Graves' hyperthyroidism.

This clonotype was picked up a small number of times. This sequence joins TRBV30 and TRBJ1-5, with 9 bases fitting TRBD1. CDR1 GTSNPN and CDR2 SVGIG come from the germline V gene (reference sequence). J lost 6 bases, V lost 5 bases, and 17 bases had no gene match. CDR3 length equals 17 residues. The CDR3 DNA reads TGTGCCTGGGAATCCGGGACAGGGAAAAAAGGCGGTCAGCCCCAGCATTTT. Its translation is CAWESGTGKKGGQPQHF.

This clonotype showed up many times. This sequence joins TRBV2 and TRBJ1-1, with 8 bases identical to TRBD1. Per germline, CDR1 SNHLY and CDR2 FYNNEI. This CDR3 contains 17 residues. V dropped 6 bases and J dropped 0; count of bases not matched to a gene: 12. Here the CDR3 reads CASRTATGDVMNTEAFF. CDR3 DNA sequence: TGTGCCAGCAGGACGGCGACAGGGGACGTCATGAACACTGAAGCTTTCTTT. The complete variable domain, with remaining parts taken from reference TRBV2 and TRBJ1-1, reads EPEVTQTPSHQVTQMGQEVILRCVPISNHLYFYWYRQILGQKVEFLVSFYNNEISEKSEIFDDQFSVERPDGSNFTLKIRSTKLEDSAMYFCASRTATGDVMNTEAFFGQGTRLTVV.

This chain connects TRBV3-1 to TRBJ2-3; D remains ambiguous. Germline CDR1 is LGHDT and CDR2 is YNNKEL (reference sequence). There are 15 residues in the CDR3. V dropped 0 bases and J dropped 2 bases, with 9 bases sitting between them. For the CDR3, the DNA is TGTGCCAGCAGCCAAGATTGGGGTCCCACAGATACGCAGTATTTT. Its translation: CASSQDWGPTDTQYF.

At least ten counts were recorded for this clonotype. The chain uses TRBV30 and TRBJ2-1, with D possibly TRBD2 on 5 matching bases. The CDR3 has 14 amino acids. Trimming removed 6 bases from V and 0 bases from J, with 12 bases in between. Germline CDR1 GTSNPN, CDR2 SVGIG (reference sequence). The CDR3 coding sequence is TGTGCCTGCTCTGACGGGATCTCCTACAATGAGCAGTTCTTC. It yields the protein CACSDGISYNEQFF.

CDR3 bases: TGTGCCAGCAGCTTAATACAGAAGAACACTGAAGCTTTCTTT. Amino acid sequence: CASSLIQKNTEAFF. V and J are TRBV5-5 and TRBJ1-1; D unclear. CDR1 and CDR2 (germline): SGHKS, YYEKEE (reference sequence). The ends were cut back, 2 bases at V and 1 base at J, with 9 bases in the middle. The CDR3 has 14 residues. The full variable domain, its missing parts supplied by reference TRBV5-5 and TRBJ1-1, is DAGVTQSPTHLIKTRGQQVTLRCSPISGHKSVSWYQQVLGQGPQFIFQYYEKEERGRGNFPDRFSARQFPNYSSELNVNALLLGDSALYLCASSLIQKNTEAFFGQGTRLTVV.

The sample holds a few counts of this clonotype. CDR3 in DNA: TGTGCCAGCAGCTTGGGAGGGGTCGGGCTCGAGCAGTACTTC. Protein sequence: CASSLGGVGLEQYF. V gene TRBV5-4 combines with J gene TRBJ2-7; D could derive from TRBD1 or TRBD2 (5 bases each). Looked up from germline, CDR1 is SGHNT and CDR2 is YYREEE (reference sequence). The CDR3 extends over 14 amino acids. V was clipped by 0 bases and J by 6 bases, with 13 bases between them. Using reference TRBV5-4 and TRBJ2-7 for the parts outside the CDR3, the full variable domain is ETGVTQSPTHLIKTRGQQVTLRCSSQSGHNTVSWYQQALGQGPQFIFQYYREEENGRGNFPPRFSGLQFPNYSSELNVNALELDDSALYLCASSLGGVGLEQYFGPGTRLTVT.

This clonotype came up a few times. The chain employs TRBV6-5 and TRBJ2-3; the match to TRBD2 covers 11 bases. V was pared by 6 bases and J by 2 bases, with 7 bases of the junction left unmatched. There are 16 residues in the CDR3. The germline V gene has CDR1 MNHEY and CDR2 SVGAGI. The CDR3 DNA sequence: TGTGCCAGCAGGTTAACTAGCGGGGGTTACACAGATACGCAGTATTTT. Translating it yields CASRLTSGGYTDTQYF.

On this clonotype itself: This may arise from a read error, as a much more abundant clone is one base away. The rearrangement joins TRBV30 to TRBJ1-2, with a weak D call TRBD1 (6 bases). V shed 2 bases and J shed 3 bases, with 10 bases lying between them. Germline V gives CDR1 GTSNPN, CDR2 SVGIG (reference sequence). This CDR3 has 13 residues. DNA of the CDR3: TGTGCCTGGAGTCACTCAGGGGACTATGGCTACACCTTC. As protein: CAWSHSGDYGYTF.

This clonotype showed up just a few times. V usage is TRBV7-8 and J usage is TRBJ2-2; TRBD1 aligns across 8 bases. J gave up 6 bases and V 0 bases, and 12 bases lay outside the gene matches. From germline, CDR1 is SGHVS and CDR2 FQNEAQ. This CDR3 has 18 amino acids. This chain's CDR3 is CASSLAFWGQEGSGELFF. The CDR3 DNA reads TGTGCCAGCAGCTTAGCGTTTTGGGGACAGGAGGGATCCGGGGAGCTGTTTTTT.

This clonotype was seen ten or more times. This sequence joins TRBV12-3 or TRBV12-4 and TRBJ1-5; TRBD1 might be the D (5 bases). CDR3 size: 18 residues. Trimming took off 3 bases at V and 5 bases at J, with 23 bases between the two ends. DNA for the CDR3: TGTGCCAGCAGTTTGAGGGAAGGGGTATTCGGACAAGATCAGCCCCAGCATTTT. Translated: CASSLREGVFGQDQPQHF.

At least ten counts were recorded for this clonotype. V is TRBV7-8 and J is TRBJ2-1, with D uncertain. The germline gives CDR1 SGHVS, CDR2 FQNEAQ. The CDR3 has 15 residues. With 2 bases removed from V and 0 bases from J, the gap between germline ends came to 8 bases. CDR3 sequence reads: CASSLRVGSYNEQFF. CDR3 sequence (DNA): TGTGCCAGCAGCTTACGAGTAGGCTCCTACAATGAGCAGTTCTTC. Filled out from reference TRBV7-8 and TRBJ2-1, the complete variable domain reads GAGVSQSPRYKVAKRGQDVALRCDPISGHVSLFWYQQALGQGPEFLTYFQNEAQLDKSGLPSDRFFAERPEGSVSTLKIQRTQQEDSAVYLCASSLRVGSYNEQFFGPGTRLTVL.

The chain has TRBV9 and TRBJ1-4; a weak D match, TRBD1 (5 bases). Germline-derived CDR1 and CDR2 are SGDLS and YYNGEE. Trimming removed 4 bases from V and 5 bases from J, with 15 bases in between. The CDR3 sequence is 15 residues long. The CDR3 sequence: CASSPRTKGNEKLFF. CDR3 DNA sequence: TGTGCCAGCAGCCCTCGGACAAAAGGAAATGAAAAACTGTTTTTT.

V and J are TRBV10-1 and TRBJ2-1, with 7 bases that match TRBD1. V lost 3 bases to trimming and J lost 10 bases; unmatched junction nucleotides: 9. Germline-derived CDR1 and CDR2 are WNHNN and SYGVQD (reference sequence). The length of the CDR3 is 14 residues. Here the CDR3 reads CASSDKFRGGEQFF. The CDR3 DNA follows: TGCGCCAGCAGTGATAAATTTCGAGGGGGCGAGCAGTTCTTC.

This clonotype was observed at least ten times. V gene TRBV2 combines with J gene TRBJ1-1, with a tentative D call TRBD1 (5 bases). Trimming shortened V by 7 bases and J by 0 bases, and 9 bases separated the two germline ends. The CDR3 is 13 residues long. Germline V lookup: CDR1 SNHLY, CDR2 FYNNEI. This CDR3 reads CASTRGLNTEAFF. The CDR3 DNA follows: TGTGCCAGCACACGGGGGTTGAACACTGAAGCTTTCTTT.

The sample holds a few counts of this clonotype. CDR3 region: CASSYIMGRETQYF. The CDR3 region has the DNA TGTGCCAGCAGTTACATAATGGGTAGAGAGACCCAGTACTTC. The chain is built from TRBV6-5 and TRBJ2-5; D remains unclear. There are 14 residues in the CDR3. CDR1 is MNHEY, CDR2 SVGAGI, per germline. V was pared by 2 bases and J by 4 bases, with 11 bases between.

In its sample, this clonotype was seen a few times. This rearrangement joins TRBV10-3 to TRBJ2-7, with 8 nucleotides matching TRBD2. Germline CDR1 ENHRY, CDR2 SYGVKD. J gave up 4 bases and V 0 bases, and 5 bases lay outside the gene matches. CDR3 length: 15 amino acids. The CDR3 DNA sequence: TGTGCCATCAGTGAGTCCTCAGCGGGAGTTTACGAGCAGTACTTC. Amino acid sequence: CAISESSAGVYEQYF.

This clonotype was counted once. The rearrangement links TRBV6-2 or TRBV6-3 to TRBJ2-1; TRBD1 is a possible D gene (5 bases). V lost 5 bases and J 9 bases, leaving 14 bases between the germline ends. The germline V gene has CDR1 MNHEY and CDR2 SVGEGT. The CDR3 has 13 amino acids. In DNA form, the CDR3 reads TGTGCCAGCAGTGAATCGACAGAAGGTGAGCAGTTCTTC. Amino acid sequence: CASSESTEGEQFF.

Here the CDR3 reads CASSPRGRMGLRNEQFF. The CDR3 DNA is TGTGCCAGCAGCCCCCGGGGCCGAATGGGGTTGAGGAATGAGCAGTTCTTC. The chain is built from TRBV7-2 and TRBJ2-1; D possibly uses TRBD1 or TRBD2 (5 bases each). This CDR3 has 17 residues. V was cut by 5 bases and J by 7 bases, with 24 bases left in between. Per the germline V gene, CDR1 is SGHTA and CDR2 is FQGNSA.

V usage is TRBV10-2 and J usage is TRBJ2-1; 11 bases line up with TRBD2. The CDR3 is 15 amino acids. Germline V gene lookup returns CDR1 WSHSY and CDR2 SAAADI. The junction had 4 bases not matched to a gene; V was cut back by 6 bases and J by 3 bases. CDR3 sequence (DNA): TGCGCCAGCAGGGCTACTAGCGGGAGCTACAATGAGCAGTTCTTC. Its translation: CASRATSGSYNEQFF.

This clonotype was picked up many times. V is TRBV6-1 and J is TRBJ1-6; D might be TRBD1 (6 bases). CDR1 and CDR2 from the germline V gene are MNHNS and SASEGT. With 5 bases removed from V and 5 bases from J, the gap between germline ends came to 13 bases. This CDR3 has 15 residues. As DNA, the CDR3 is TGTGCCAGCAGTTGGAAACAGGGAGATAATTCACCCCTCCACTTT. Its translation is CASSWKQGDNSPLHF.

On this clonotype itself: Given a much more abundant clone one base away, this may be a read error. The CDR3 nucleotides read TGTGCCAGCAGCTTAGGGACAGCTGAGACCTACGAGCAGCACTTC. Translating gives CASSLGTAETYEQHF. The chain carries TRBV11-1 and TRBJ2-7, with a possible D match to TRBD1 (6 bases). Per germline, CDR1 SGHAT and CDR2 FQDESV (reference sequence). This CDR3 has 15 residues.

CDR3 loop: CASSPRPGQGFPGANVLTF. Written as DNA, the CDR3 is TGTGCCAGCAGCCCACGTCCGGGACAGGGGTTTCCTGGGGCCAACGTCCTGACTTTC. The chain couples TRBV7-2 to TRBJ2-6, with 10 positions matching TRBD1. Germline CDR1 and CDR2: SGHTA and FQGNSA. The CDR3 is 19 residues long. V lost 5 bases and J lost 2; bases outside the gene matches: 12.

The J gene is TRBJ1-2, the V gene TRBV2; the D is unclear. CDR1 and CDR2 from the germline V gene are SNHLY and FYNNEI. Trimming left V 4 bases short and J 4 bases short, with 10 bases between. The CDR3 contains 13 residues. CDR3 coding DNA: TGTGCCAGCAGTGGGCTAGGAGTCTATGGCTACACCTTC. Its translation: CASSGLGVYGYTF.

This clonotype was counted between two and nine times. CDR3 nucleotides: TGTGCCACTAACCTTCCTCCATACAATGAGCAGTTCTTC. Protein sequence: CATNLPPYNEQFF. The chain carries TRBV10-3 and TRBJ2-1; no clear D gene. V lost 10 bases and J lost 4, with 14 bases in between. The CDR3 spans 13 residues. Germline V gene data show CDR1 as ENHRY and CDR2 as SYGVKD.

This clonotype has ten or more counts. The chain is built from TRBV14 and TRBJ2-3, with D maybe TRBD2 (5 bases). The CDR3 consists of 16 residues. The V and J ends lost 4 bases and 5 bases respectively, with 19 bases between them. Germline-derived CDR1 and CDR2 are SGHDN and FVKESK. CDR3 region: CASSPTVGLTGDTQYF. The CDR3 region has the DNA TGTGCCAGCAGCCCTACCGTCGGACTTACGGGAGATACGCAGTATTTT.

The gene calls are TRBV29-1 and TRBJ2-2; 7 nucleotides line up with TRBD2. Germline CDR1 reads SQVTM; CDR2 reads ANQGSEA. The J segment lost 1 base and the V segment lost 3 bases, leaving 5 bases of the junction unmatched. This CDR3 comprises 15 residues. This CDR3 reads CSVDVAGVNTGELFF. The CDR3 DNA follows: TGCAGCGTTGATGTAGCGGGCGTGAACACCGGGGAGCTGTTTTTT.

This clonotype was recorded many times. The rearrangement joins TRBV12-3 or TRBV12-4 to TRBJ2-7; D is perhaps TRBD1 (5 bases). CDR3 length equals 15 residues. V gave up 6 bases and J gave up 1 base, with 16 bases separating them. The CDR3 sequence: CASSTSDSPSYEQYF. The CDR3 coding sequence is TGTGCCAGCAGCACTTCCGACAGTCCTTCCTACGAGCAGTACTTC.

In its sample, this clonotype was seen many times. This chain links TRBV7-9 with TRBJ2-2; possibly TRBD1 or TRBD2 for D (5 bases each). V lost 2 bases and J lost 5, with 15 bases in between. Germline CDR1 SEHNR, CDR2 FQNEAQ (reference sequence). The CDR3 has 16 residues. The CDR3 coding sequence is TGTGCCAGCAGCTTAAAGAGGGGCTGGTGGACCGGGGAGCTGTTTTTT. Protein product: CASSLKRGWWTGELFF.